This TCR beta chain appears in the sequencing data of a study of cytomegalovirus exposure and HLA in healthy donors. Study-wide background: The Caucasian-associated ancestry cluster contained approximately 81% of the 398 genotyped donors.

Note on this clone: As yet, its antigen is unknown.

Trimming at V came to 7 bases and at J to 1 base, leaving 7 bases not matched to a gene. The CDR3 is made up of 15 amino acids. Germline V gene lookup returns CDR1 SEHNR and CDR2 FQNEAQ (reference sequence). The PCR employed 60 Vbeta primers together with 13 Jbeta primers. TCRdb keeps only in-frame clones here, not all; method: immunoSEQ multiplex PCR. The table has around 180,000 clones, roughly 85% seen once; the top ten hold under 0.9%. Study findings and constraints: A later analysis reported that several of the most significant clusters appeared to be linked to common viral pathogens, among them Epstein-Barr virus. Generally TCR sequences proved uncommon, though certain public TCRs appeared in numerous donors.

Sequenced sample: PBMCs. J is TRBJ2-1 and V is TRBV7-9, with TRBD2 matching 7 bases. The receptor's source is a woman between 35 and 50 years old in good health and CMV-seronegative. CDR3 in amino acids: CASTLSGASYNEQFF. For the CDR3, the DNA is TGTGCCAGCACCCTGAGCGGGGCTTCCTACAATGAGCAGTTCTTC.